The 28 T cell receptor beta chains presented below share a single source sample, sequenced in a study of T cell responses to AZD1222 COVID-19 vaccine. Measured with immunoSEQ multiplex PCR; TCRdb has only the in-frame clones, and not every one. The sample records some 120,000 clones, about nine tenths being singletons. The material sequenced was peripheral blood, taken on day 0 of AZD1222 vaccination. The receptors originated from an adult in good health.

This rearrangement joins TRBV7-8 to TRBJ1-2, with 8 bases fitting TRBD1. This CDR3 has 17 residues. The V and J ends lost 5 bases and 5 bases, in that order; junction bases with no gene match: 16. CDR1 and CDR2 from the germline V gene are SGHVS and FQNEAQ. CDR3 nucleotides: TGTGCCAGCAGCCGAAATACAGGGGGGGCAGGGCTTTATGGCTACACCTTC. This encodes CASSRNTGGAGLYGYTF.

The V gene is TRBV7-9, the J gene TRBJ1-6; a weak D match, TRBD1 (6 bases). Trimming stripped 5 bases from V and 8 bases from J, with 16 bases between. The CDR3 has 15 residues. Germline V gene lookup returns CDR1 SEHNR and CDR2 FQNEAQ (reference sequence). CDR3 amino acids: CASSQGQSRYSPLHF. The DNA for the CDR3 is TGTGCCAGCAGCCAAGGACAGAGCAGGTATTCACCCCTCCACTTT.

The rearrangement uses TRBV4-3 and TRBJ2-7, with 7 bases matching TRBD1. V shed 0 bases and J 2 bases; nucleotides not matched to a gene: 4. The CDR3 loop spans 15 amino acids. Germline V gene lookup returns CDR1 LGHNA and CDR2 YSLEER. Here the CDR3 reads CASSQDSQGAYEQYF. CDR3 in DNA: TGCGCCAGCAGCCAAGACTCTCAGGGGGCCTACGAGCAGTACTTC.

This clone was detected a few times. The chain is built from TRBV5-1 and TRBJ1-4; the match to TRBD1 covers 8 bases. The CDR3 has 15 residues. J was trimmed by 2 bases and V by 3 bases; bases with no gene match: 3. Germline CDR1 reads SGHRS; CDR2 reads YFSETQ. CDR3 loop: CASSSTGATNEKLFF. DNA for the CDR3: TGCGCCAGCAGCTCGACAGGGGCGACTAATGAAAAACTGTTTTTT.

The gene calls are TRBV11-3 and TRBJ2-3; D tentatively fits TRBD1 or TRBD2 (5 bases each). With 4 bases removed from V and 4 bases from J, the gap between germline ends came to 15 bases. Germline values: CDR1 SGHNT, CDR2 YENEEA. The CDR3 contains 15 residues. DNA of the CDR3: TGTGCCAGCAGCTCGAGGACTGGGGCGGCAGATACGCAGTATTTT. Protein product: CASSSRTGAADTQYF.

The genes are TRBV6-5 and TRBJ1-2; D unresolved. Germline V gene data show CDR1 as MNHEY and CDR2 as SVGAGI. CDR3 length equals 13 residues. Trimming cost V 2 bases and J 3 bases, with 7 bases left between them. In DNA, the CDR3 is TGTGCCAGCAGTTACAGTACAGACTATGGCTACACCTTC. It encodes CASSYSTDYGYTF.

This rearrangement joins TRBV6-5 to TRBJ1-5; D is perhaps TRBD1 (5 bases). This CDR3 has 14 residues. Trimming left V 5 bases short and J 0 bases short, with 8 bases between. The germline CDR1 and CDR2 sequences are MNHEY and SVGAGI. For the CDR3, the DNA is TGTGCCAGCAGTAGAGGGGCTAGCAATCAGCCCCAGCATTTT. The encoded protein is CASSRGASNQPQHF.

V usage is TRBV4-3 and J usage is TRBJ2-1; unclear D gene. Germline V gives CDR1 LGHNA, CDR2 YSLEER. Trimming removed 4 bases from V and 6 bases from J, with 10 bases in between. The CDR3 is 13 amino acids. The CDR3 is CASSLDSSNEQFF. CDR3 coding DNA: TGCGCCAGCAGCCTGGATAGCAGCAATGAGCAGTTCTTC.

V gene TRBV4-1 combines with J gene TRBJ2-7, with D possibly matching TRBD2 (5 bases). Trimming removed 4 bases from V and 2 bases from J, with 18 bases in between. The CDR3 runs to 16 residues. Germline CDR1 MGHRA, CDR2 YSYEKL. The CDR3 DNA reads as TGCGCCAGCAGCCTTAGAGCGCGAGACGGGGCCTACGAGCAGTACTTC. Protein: CASSLRARDGAYEQYF.

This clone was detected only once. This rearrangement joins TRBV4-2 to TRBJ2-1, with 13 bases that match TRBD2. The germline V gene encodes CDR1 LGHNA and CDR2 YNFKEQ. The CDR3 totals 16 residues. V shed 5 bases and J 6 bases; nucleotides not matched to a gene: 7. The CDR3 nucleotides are TGTGCCAGCAGCGAAAGCACTAGCGGGGGGGCCAATGAGCAGTTCTTC. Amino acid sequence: CASSESTSGGANEQFF.

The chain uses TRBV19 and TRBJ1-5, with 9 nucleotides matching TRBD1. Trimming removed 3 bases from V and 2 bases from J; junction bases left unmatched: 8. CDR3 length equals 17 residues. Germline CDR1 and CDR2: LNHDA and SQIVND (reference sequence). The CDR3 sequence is CASSISQGAVGNQPQHF. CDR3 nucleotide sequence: TGTGCCAGTAGTATTTCACAGGGGGCGGTAGGCAATCAGCCCCAGCATTTT.

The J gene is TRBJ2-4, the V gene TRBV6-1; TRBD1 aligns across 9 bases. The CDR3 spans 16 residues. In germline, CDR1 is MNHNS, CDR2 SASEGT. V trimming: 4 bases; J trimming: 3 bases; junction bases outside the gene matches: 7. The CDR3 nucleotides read TGTGCCAGCAGTGGCTTACAGGGGGCAGGCAAAAACATTCAGTACTTC. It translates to CASSGLQGAGKNIQYF.

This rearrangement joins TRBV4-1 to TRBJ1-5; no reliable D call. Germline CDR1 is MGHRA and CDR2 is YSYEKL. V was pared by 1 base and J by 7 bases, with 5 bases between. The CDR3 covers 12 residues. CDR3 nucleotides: TGCGCCAGCAGCCAAGGAGGGCAGCCCCAGCATTTT. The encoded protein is CASSQGGQPQHF.

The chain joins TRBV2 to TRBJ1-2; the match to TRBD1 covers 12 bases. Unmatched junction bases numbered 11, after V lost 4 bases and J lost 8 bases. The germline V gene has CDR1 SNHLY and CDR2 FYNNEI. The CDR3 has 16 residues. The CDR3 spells CASSAGTGGFLTGYTF. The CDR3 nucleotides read TGTGCCAGCAGTGCCGGGACAGGGGGCTTCCTTACCGGCTACACCTTC.

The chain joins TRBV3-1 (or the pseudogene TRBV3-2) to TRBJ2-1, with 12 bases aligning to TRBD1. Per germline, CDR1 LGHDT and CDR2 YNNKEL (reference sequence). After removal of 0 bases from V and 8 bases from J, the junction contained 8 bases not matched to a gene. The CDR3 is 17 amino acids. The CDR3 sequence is CASSQDHGTGGGDEQFF. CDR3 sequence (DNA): TGTGCCAGCAGCCAAGATCATGGGACAGGGGGCGGGGATGAGCAGTTCTTC.

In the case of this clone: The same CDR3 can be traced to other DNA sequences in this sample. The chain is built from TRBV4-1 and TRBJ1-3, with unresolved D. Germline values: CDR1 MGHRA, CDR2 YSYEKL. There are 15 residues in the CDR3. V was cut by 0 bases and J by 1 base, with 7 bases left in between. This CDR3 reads CASSQDRYSGNTIYF. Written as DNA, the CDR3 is TGCGCCAGCAGCCAAGATAGGTATTCTGGAAACACCATATATTTT.

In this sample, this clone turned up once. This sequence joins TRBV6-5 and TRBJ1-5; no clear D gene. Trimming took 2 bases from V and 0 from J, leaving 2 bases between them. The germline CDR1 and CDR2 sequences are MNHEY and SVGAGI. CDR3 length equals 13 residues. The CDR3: CASSYGSNQPQHF. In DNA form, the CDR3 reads TGTGCCAGCAGTTACGGTAGCAATCAGCCCCAGCATTTT.

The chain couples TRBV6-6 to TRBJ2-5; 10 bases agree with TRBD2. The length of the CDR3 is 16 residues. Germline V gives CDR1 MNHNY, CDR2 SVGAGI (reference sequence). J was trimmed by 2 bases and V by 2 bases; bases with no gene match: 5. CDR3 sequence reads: CASSYGAGGAQETQYF. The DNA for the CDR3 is TGTGCCAGCAGTTACGGAGCGGGGGGGGCTCAAGAGACCCAGTACTTC.

CDR3 DNA sequence: TGCGCCAGCAGCCAAGAAATTATCGGGGGAAGCTACGAGCAGTACTTC. Protein sequence: CASSQEIIGGSYEQYF. This sequence joins TRBV4-3 and TRBJ2-7; TRBD2 might be the D (6 bases). Germline-derived CDR1 and CDR2 are LGHNA and YSLEER. The CDR3 consists of 16 residues. Trimming pared 0 bases from V and 3 bases from J, leaving 15 bases between.

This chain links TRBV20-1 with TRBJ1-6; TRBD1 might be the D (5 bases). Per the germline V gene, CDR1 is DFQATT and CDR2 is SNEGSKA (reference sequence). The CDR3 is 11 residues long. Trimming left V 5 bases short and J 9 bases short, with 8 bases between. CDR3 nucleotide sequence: TGCAGTGCTGGGGGGTCTTCACCCCTCCACTTT. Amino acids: CSAGGSSPLHF.

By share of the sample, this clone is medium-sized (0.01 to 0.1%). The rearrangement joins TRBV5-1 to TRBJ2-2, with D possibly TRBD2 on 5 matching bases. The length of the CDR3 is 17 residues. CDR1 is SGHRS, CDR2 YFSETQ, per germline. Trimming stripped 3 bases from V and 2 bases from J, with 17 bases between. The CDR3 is CASSSKTSGVNTGELFF. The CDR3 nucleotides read TGCGCCAGCAGCTCGAAGACCTCCGGGGTAAACACCGGGGAGCTGTTTTTT. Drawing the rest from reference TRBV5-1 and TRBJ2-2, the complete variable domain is KAGVTQTPRYLIKTRGQQVTLSCSPISGHRSVSWYQQTPGQGLQFLFEYFSETQRNKGNFPGRFSGRQFSNSRSEMNVSTLELGDSALYLCASSSKTSGVNTGELFFGEGSRLTVL.

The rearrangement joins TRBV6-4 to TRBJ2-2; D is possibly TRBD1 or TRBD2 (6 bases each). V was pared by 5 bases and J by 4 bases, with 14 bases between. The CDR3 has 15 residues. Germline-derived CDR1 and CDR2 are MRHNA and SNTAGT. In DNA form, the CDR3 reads TGTGCCAGCAGTCCTTCCTCGGGGGCCACCGGGGAGCTGTTTTTT. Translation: CASSPSSGATGELFF.

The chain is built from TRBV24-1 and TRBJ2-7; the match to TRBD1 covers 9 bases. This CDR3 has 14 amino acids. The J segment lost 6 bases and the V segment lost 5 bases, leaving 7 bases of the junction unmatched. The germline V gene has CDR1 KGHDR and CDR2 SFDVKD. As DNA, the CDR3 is TGTGCCACCAGTGGGGGGGGACAGGGTTCCGAGCAGTACTTC. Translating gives CATSGGGQGSEQYF.

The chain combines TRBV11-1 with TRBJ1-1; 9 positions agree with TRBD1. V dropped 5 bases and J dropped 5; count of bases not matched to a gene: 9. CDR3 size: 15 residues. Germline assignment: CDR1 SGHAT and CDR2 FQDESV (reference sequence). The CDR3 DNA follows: TGTGCCAGCAGCATTCCCGGGACAGGGAAAACTGAAGCTTTCTTT. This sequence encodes CASSIPGTGKTEAFF.

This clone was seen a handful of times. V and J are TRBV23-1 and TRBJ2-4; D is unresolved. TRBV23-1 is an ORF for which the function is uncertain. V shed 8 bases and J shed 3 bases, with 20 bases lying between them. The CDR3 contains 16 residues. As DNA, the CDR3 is TGCGCCAGCCCTGCCCCGGTTGGGTTAGACAAAAACATTCAGTACTTC. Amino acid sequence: CASPAPVGLDKNIQYF.

The CDR3 nucleotides are TGTGCCAGCAGCTTGAGGGGGGGCAACACCGGGGAGCTGTTTTTT. It specifies CASSLRGGNTGELFF. The V and J genes are TRBV5-4 and TRBJ2-2; weak D call: TRBD2 (7 bases). CDR3 length equals 15 residues. V lost 1 base and J 2 bases, leaving 9 bases between the germline ends. In germline, CDR1 is SGHNT, CDR2 YYREEE (reference sequence).

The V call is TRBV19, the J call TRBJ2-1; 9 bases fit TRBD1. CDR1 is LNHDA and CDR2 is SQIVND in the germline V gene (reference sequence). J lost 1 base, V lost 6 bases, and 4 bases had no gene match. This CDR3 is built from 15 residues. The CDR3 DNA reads TGTGCCAGTAGAAAACAGGGGGCATCCTACAATGAGCAGTTCTTC. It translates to CASRKQGASYNEQFF.

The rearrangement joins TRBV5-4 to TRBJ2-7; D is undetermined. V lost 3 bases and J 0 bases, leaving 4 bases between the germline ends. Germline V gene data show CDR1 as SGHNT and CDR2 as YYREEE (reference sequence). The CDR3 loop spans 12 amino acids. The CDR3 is CASSSSSYEQYF. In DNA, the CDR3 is TGTGCCAGCAGCTCTAGCTCCTACGAGCAGTACTTC.